These 27 T cell receptor beta chains came from one sample sequenced in a study of cytomegalovirus exposure and HLA in healthy donors. The table came from immunoSEQ multiplex PCR; TCRdb's copy has only in-frame clones and leaves some out. Of about 150,000 clones listed, around 88% are singletons. The source material was PBMCs. These receptors all stem from a man aged 18 to 29 in good health and CMV-seropositive.

CDR3 protein: CASSLVSATARYGYTF. DNA of the CDR3: TGTGCCAGCAGCTTGGTTTCGGCGACAGCCCGCTATGGCTACACCTTC. The rearrangement links TRBV5-6 to TRBJ1-2, with D possibly being TRBD1 (5 bases). The CDR3 sequence is 16 residues long. Germline V CDR1 and CDR2: SGHDT, YYEEEE. V lost 0 bases and J lost 4, with 16 bases in between. The full variable domain, with the rest looked up from reference TRBV5-6 and TRBJ1-2, is DAGVTQSPTHLIKTRGQQVTLRCSPKSGHDTVSWYQQALGQGPQFIFQYYEEEERQRGNFPDRFSGHQFPNYSSELNVNALLLGDSALYLCASSLVSATARYGYTFGSGTRLTVV.

V is TRBV10-3 and J is TRBJ1-3; D is undetermined. The CDR3 loop spans 16 amino acids. The V gene's germline CDR1 is ENHRY and CDR2 SYGVKD. The germline V and J ends were trimmed by 2 bases and 0 bases, with 11 bases remaining between them. Here the CDR3 DNA reads TGTGCCATCAGTGAGGGCAACACCGTCTCTGGAAACACCATATATTTT. This translates into CAISEGNTVSGNTIYF.

The chain employs TRBV4-3 and TRBJ2-7; 8 bases line up with TRBD2. The CDR3 length is 16 residues. V lost 0 bases to trimming and J lost 0 bases; unmatched junction nucleotides: 4. Germline CDR1 is LGHNA and CDR2 is YSLEER. The CDR3 sequence: CASSQDYSGASYEQYF. The CDR3 DNA is TGCGCCAGCAGCCAAGATTATAGCGGGGCCTCCTACGAGCAGTACTTC.

This clone showed up just once. This chain links TRBV4-3 with TRBJ2-7; 8 bases align to TRBD1. Germline V gene data show CDR1 as LGHNA and CDR2 as YSLEER. The CDR3 has 16 amino acids. Unmatched junction bases numbered 9, after V lost 0 bases and J lost 5 bases. CDR3 sequence: CASSQESDRDTHEQYF. The CDR3 nucleotides are TGCGCCAGCAGCCAAGAATCGGACAGGGATACCCACGAGCAGTACTTC.

The chain links TRBV11-2 to TRBJ2-1; the D gene is possibly TRBD2 (5 bases). Per the germline V gene, CDR1 is SGHAT and CDR2 is FQNNGV. This CDR3 contains 15 residues. V was trimmed by 5 bases and J by 0 bases, leaving 11 bases between them. The CDR3 spells CASSTRLLSYNEQFF. CDR3 DNA: TGTGCCAGCAGCACCCGACTACTCTCCTACAATGAGCAGTTCTTC.

This clone has more than one count but fewer than ten. Within the sample, other DNA sequences also encode this same CDR3. The chain joins TRBV9 to TRBJ2-7; D unresolved. V was cut by 0 bases and J by 1 base, with 8 bases left in between. The CDR3 spans 14 residues. Germline CDR1 is SGDLS and CDR2 is YYNGEE. CDR3 amino acids: CASSVGGDSYEQYF. CDR3 in DNA: TGTGCCAGCAGCGTAGGCGGTGATTCCTACGAGCAGTACTTC.

The chain joins TRBV29-1 to TRBJ2-1; D call uncertain. The CDR3 length is 12 residues. Trimming pared 3 bases from V and 3 bases from J, leaving 6 bases between. CDR1 is SQVTM, CDR2 ANQGSEA, per germline. The CDR3 DNA reads TGCAGCGTTGATAACTACTACAATGAGCAGTTCTTC. As protein: CSVDNYYNEQFF.

The chain combines TRBV7-9 with TRBJ1-1, with a tentative D call TRBD1 (5 bases). Trimming removed 4 bases at V and 1 base at J, with 16 bases between. CDR3 length: 16 residues. Germline V gene sequence: CDR1 SEHNR, CDR2 FQNEAQ (reference sequence). The CDR3 sequence is CASSSSVIQANTEAFF. For the CDR3, the DNA is TGTGCCAGCAGCTCAAGCGTTATACAGGCGAACACTGAAGCTTTCTTT.

The V and J genes are TRBV15 and TRBJ1-1; the D is unclear. There are 15 residues in the CDR3. Germline-derived CDR1 and CDR2 are LNHNV and YYDKDF (reference sequence). V gave up 0 bases and J gave up 7 bases, with 15 bases separating them. DNA of the CDR3: TGTGCCACCAGCAGAGACGGGGTCACGGGGAGTGAAGCTTTCTTT. It yields the protein CATSRDGVTGSEAFF.

Concerning this clone itself: The sample holds other DNA sequences that translate to the same CDR3. The rearrangement joins TRBV6-4 to TRBJ2-3; TRBD1 matches at 9 bases. Germline V gene lookup returns CDR1 MRHNA and CDR2 SNTAGT. V trimming: 0 bases; J trimming: 1 base; junction bases outside the gene matches: 2. The CDR3 spans 16 residues. The CDR3 region has the DNA TGTGCCAGCAGTGACTCGACAGGGGGAGGCACAGATACGCAGTATTTT. The encoded protein is CASSDSTGGGTDTQYF.

In its sample, this clone was seen a few times. This chain uses TRBV25-1 with TRBJ1-6, with D perhaps TRBD1 (5 bases). Trimming removed 3 bases from V and 8 bases from J, with 17 bases in between. This CDR3 has 16 amino acids. The germline gives CDR1 MGHDK, CDR2 SYGVNS. The CDR3 is CASSEGRRGGDSPLHF. The CDR3 bases are TGTGCCAGCAGTGAGGGAAGACGGGGGGGTGATTCACCCCTCCACTTT.

The chain carries TRBV2 and TRBJ2-1; 8 bases are a match to TRBD1. Germline CDR1 and CDR2: SNHLY and FYNNEI. The CDR3 is 16 residues long. V lost 8 bases and J lost 6; bases outside the gene matches: 15. The CDR3 bases are TGTGCCAGCCTTCCGGGTTCAGGGGGCCTGGGCAATGAGCAGTTCTTC. Translated, it gives CASLPGSGGLGNEQFF.

The chain couples TRBV19 to TRBJ1-5; D remains ambiguous. CDR1 is LNHDA, CDR2 SQIVND, per germline (reference sequence). The CDR3 has 15 residues. Trimming removed 6 bases at V and 1 base at J, with 13 bases between. DNA for the CDR3: TGTGCCAGTAGGACCATCCTGACAAGCAATCAGCCCCAGCATTTT. As protein: CASRTILTSNQPQHF.

This chain joins TRBV6-5 and TRBJ2-1, with 7 bases matching TRBD1. Per germline, CDR1 MNHEY and CDR2 SVGAGI. This CDR3 has 15 amino acids. J was trimmed by 4 bases and V by 4 bases; bases with no gene match: 7. The CDR3, as DNA: TGTGCCAGCAGTTCTCCGGGACAGAGATACAATGAGCAGTTCTTC. This translates into CASSSPGQRYNEQFF.

The V gene is TRBV18, the J gene TRBJ1-6, with TRBD1 as a possible D gene (5 bases). Germline values: CDR1 KGHSH, CDR2 LQKENI. The germline V and J ends were trimmed by 2 bases and 7 bases, with 9 bases remaining between them. The CDR3 is 14 residues long. The CDR3 loop reads CASSPSRGNSPLHF. CDR3 DNA sequence: TGTGCCAGCTCACCATCTCGGGGGAATTCACCCCTCCACTTT.

The chain joins TRBV7-5 to TRBJ2-7; TRBD2 is the table's D call, not checked against the DNA. TRBV7-5 has pseudogene status. The CDR3 consists of 13 residues. In DNA, the CDR3 is TGTGTCAGAAGCTTGGGACTTACATACGAGCAGTACTTC. Protein sequence: CVRSLGLTYEQYF.

The chain carries TRBV9 and TRBJ2-3; 14 nucleotides align to TRBD2. Germline V gene data show CDR1 as SGDLS and CDR2 as YYNGEE. This CDR3 is built from 18 residues. Losses at the gene ends were 4 bases for V and 2 bases for J; bases not matched to a gene: 9. The CDR3 is CASSPRTSGGSTTDTQYF. The CDR3 DNA is TGTGCCAGCAGCCCCCGGACTAGCGGGGGGTCGACCACAGATACGCAGTATTTT.

The chain employs TRBV19 and TRBJ2-1; perhaps TRBD2 as D (6 bases). Germline V lookup: CDR1 LNHDA, CDR2 SQIVND (reference sequence). Trimming left V 5 bases short and J 7 bases short, with 21 bases between. This CDR3 is 16 amino acids long. The CDR3 reads CASSPPSAVGINEQFF. The CDR3 nucleotides are TGTGCCAGTAGTCCCCCTAGCGCTGTTGGGATAAATGAGCAGTTCTTC.

The V call is TRBV5-1, the J call TRBJ2-1; the D gene is possibly TRBD2 (6 bases). CDR3 length equals 15 residues. The germline V gene encodes CDR1 SGHRS and CDR2 YFSETQ. Trimming took 7 bases from V and 5 from J, leaving 19 bases between them. In DNA form, the CDR3 reads TGCGCCAGCGCCCACCAGGGACTTAGACACAATGAGCAGTTCTTC. Translating gives CASAHQGLRHNEQFF.

The genes are TRBV15 and TRBJ2-7, with TRBD2 matching over 9 bases. CDR3 size: 16 residues. Germline loops: CDR1 LNHNV, CDR2 YYDKDF (reference sequence). V dropped 0 bases and J dropped 5; count of bases not matched to a gene: 8. Here the CDR3 reads CATSRDPLAGFHEQYF. DNA of the CDR3: TGTGCCACCAGCAGAGACCCCCTAGCGGGGTTCCACGAGCAGTACTTC.

This chain connects TRBV4-3 to TRBJ1-3; 8 bases map to TRBD1. The CDR3 extends over 18 amino acids. V gave up 3 bases and J gave up 2 bases; unmatched junction bases: 12. Germline CDR1 is LGHNA and CDR2 is YSLEER. CDR3 nucleotides: TGCGCCAGCAGCCAGATAGGGAGTCAGGGGGCGACTGGAAACACCATATATTTT. It encodes CASSQIGSQGATGNTIYF.

V gene TRBV18 combines with J gene TRBJ1-1; no clear D. This CDR3 is built from 16 residues. Germline CDR1 reads KGHSH; CDR2 reads LQKENI. Trimming cost V 0 bases and J 1 base, with 12 bases left between them. CDR3 amino acids: CASSPPLRPGNTEAFF. The CDR3 DNA sequence: TGTGCCAGCTCACCACCCCTTCGCCCGGGGAACACTGAAGCTTTCTTT.

V gene TRBV29-1 combines with J gene TRBJ2-1; D not certain. Germline V CDR1 and CDR2: SQVTM, ANQGSEA. V lost 7 bases and J lost 5, with 6 bases in between. This CDR3 has 10 amino acids. DNA for the CDR3: TGCAGCGGAGGCCACAATGAGCAGTTCTTC. Its protein product is CSGGHNEQFF.

V is TRBV4-1 and J is TRBJ2-5; 8 bases are shared with TRBD1. The germline CDR1 and CDR2 sequences are MGHRA and YSYEKL. The trim removed 4 bases at V and 2 bases at J, leaving 9 bases unmatched. The CDR3 has 16 residues. The CDR3 loop is CASSLGTGGGQETQYF. CDR3 bases: TGCGCCAGCAGCCTCGGAACAGGGGGAGGACAAGAGACCCAGTACTTC.

Of note for this clone: Other DNA sequences within the sample encode an identical CDR3. The chain has TRBV15 and TRBJ2-6, with D possibly TRBD2 on 5 matching bases. The CDR3 consists of 16 residues. Trimming left V 0 bases short and J 0 bases short, with 6 bases between. Germline CDR1 LNHNV, CDR2 YYDKDF (reference sequence). Here the CDR3 reads CATSRDRGSGANVLTF. CDR3 nucleotides: TGTGCCACCAGCAGAGATCGGGGCTCTGGGGCCAACGTCCTGACTTTC.

The V call is TRBV18, the J call TRBJ2-1; TRBD2 agrees at 8 bases. The germline CDR1 and CDR2 sequences are KGHSH and LQKENI. Trimming took 3 bases from V and 6 from J; bases not matched to a gene: 7. This CDR3 is built from 15 residues. The chain's CDR3 is CASSPTLAEGNEQFF. CDR3 nucleotide sequence: TGTGCCAGCTCACCGACACTAGCGGAGGGCAATGAGCAGTTCTTC.

The chain recombines TRBV18 with TRBJ2-1; D gene unclear. Per germline, CDR1 KGHSH and CDR2 LQKENI. V was clipped by 4 bases and J by 8 bases, with 6 bases between them. The CDR3 has 11 residues. The CDR3 protein is CASSLRDEQFF. CDR3 nucleotide sequence: TGTGCCAGCTCACTCCGGGATGAGCAGTTCTTC.